The 8 T cell receptor beta chains below were found in one sample sequenced in a study of shared clonotypes between healthy human individuals. TCRdb keeps only in-frame clones here, not all; method: immunoSEQ multiplex PCR. The sample records some 630,000 clones, around 72% being singletons. The sample taken for sequencing was memory CD4+ T cells sorted from blood. Subset of the sample: CD45RA-negative fraction. The receptor set was obtained from a woman in her 30s in good health.

In this sample, this clone turned up a few times. The genes are TRBV6-1 and TRBJ2-7; 11 bases line up with TRBD2. V trimming: 5 bases; J trimming: 3 bases; junction bases outside the gene matches: 3. There are 14 residues in the CDR3. CDR1 and CDR2 from the germline V gene are MNHNS and SASEGT. The CDR3: CASSPTSGSYEQYF. The CDR3 DNA follows: TGTGCCAGCAGTCCTACTAGCGGGAGCTACGAGCAGTACTTC.

The chain employs TRBV28 and TRBJ2-5, with TRBD2 identical over 7 bases. V shed 2 bases, J shed 4 bases, and the junction held 7 bases outside the gene matches. This CDR3 has 15 amino acids. The V gene's germline CDR1 is MDHEN and CDR2 SYDVKM. The CDR3 coding sequence is TGTGCCAGCAGTTTAGGGGGGGGATTTGGAGAGACCCAGTACTTC. Amino acid sequence: CASSLGGGFGETQYF.

This clone has only one observation. The chain combines TRBV29-1 with TRBJ2-1, with 8 bases matching TRBD2. The germline V gene has CDR1 SQVTM and CDR2 ANQGSEA. This CDR3 is 14 amino acids long. The V and J ends lost 0 bases and 4 bases, in that order; junction bases with no gene match: 2. The CDR3 bases are TGCAGCGTTGAAGAACTAGCGGCTTACAATGAGCAGTTCTTC. Protein sequence: CSVEELAAYNEQFF.

This clone appeared a single time. The CDR3 loop is CASSERGRRSNQPQHF. The CDR3 DNA reads as TGTGCCAGCAGTGAAAGGGGACGGCGGAGCAATCAGCCCCAGCATTTT. The chain has TRBV6-1 and TRBJ1-5; D is perhaps TRBD1 (5 bases). The CDR3 runs 16 residues. Germline V CDR1 and CDR2: MNHNS, SASEGT. V shed 2 bases and J shed 1 base, with 12 bases lying between them.

The chain joins TRBV2 to TRBJ2-5, with a tentative D call TRBD1 (6 bases). V was pared by 10 bases and J by 0 bases, with 15 bases between. Germline V gene sequence: CDR1 SNHLY, CDR2 FYNNEI. The CDR3 sequence is 14 residues long. This CDR3 is CATGQRVYQETQYF. In DNA form, the CDR3 reads TGTGCCACCGGACAGAGAGTGTACCAAGAGACCCAGTACTTC.

This sequence joins TRBV5-1 and TRBJ1-2; D call uncertain. Trimming removed 3 bases at V and 8 bases at J, with 17 bases between. This CDR3 spans 14 amino acids. Looked up from germline, CDR1 is SGHRS and CDR2 is YFSETQ. DNA of the CDR3: TGCGCCAGCAGCTCGTCGGGTTTAGTCGGGGGCTACACCTTC. Protein: CASSSSGLVGGYTF.

The J gene is TRBJ1-5, the V gene TRBV21-1; the D segment call TRBD1 is taken from the table without a DNA check. TRBV21-1 is given as a pseudogene. The CDR3 has 16 residues. Written as DNA, the CDR3 is TGTGCCAGCAGCAAAGCCGAGGACAGGGCGGATCAGCCCCAGCATTTT. This codes for CASSKAEDRADQPQHF.

The rearrangement joins TRBV7-9 to TRBJ2-7, with unresolved D. The germline CDR1 and CDR2 sequences are SEHNR and FQNEAQ (reference sequence). The CDR3 extends over 15 amino acids. V was pared by 1 base and J by 3 bases, with 13 bases between. DNA of the CDR3: TGTGCCAGCAGCTTAGAATTCGGCAGCAGCTACGAGCAGTACTTC. As protein: CASSLEFGSSYEQYF. The entire variable domain, with the rest obtained from reference TRBV7-9 and TRBJ2-7, is as follows: DTGVSQNPRHKITKRGQNVTFRCDPISEHNRLYWYRQTLGQGPEFLTYFQNEAQLEKSRLLSDRFSAERPKGSFSTLEIQRTEQGDSAMYLCASSLEFGSSYEQYFGPGTRLTVT.